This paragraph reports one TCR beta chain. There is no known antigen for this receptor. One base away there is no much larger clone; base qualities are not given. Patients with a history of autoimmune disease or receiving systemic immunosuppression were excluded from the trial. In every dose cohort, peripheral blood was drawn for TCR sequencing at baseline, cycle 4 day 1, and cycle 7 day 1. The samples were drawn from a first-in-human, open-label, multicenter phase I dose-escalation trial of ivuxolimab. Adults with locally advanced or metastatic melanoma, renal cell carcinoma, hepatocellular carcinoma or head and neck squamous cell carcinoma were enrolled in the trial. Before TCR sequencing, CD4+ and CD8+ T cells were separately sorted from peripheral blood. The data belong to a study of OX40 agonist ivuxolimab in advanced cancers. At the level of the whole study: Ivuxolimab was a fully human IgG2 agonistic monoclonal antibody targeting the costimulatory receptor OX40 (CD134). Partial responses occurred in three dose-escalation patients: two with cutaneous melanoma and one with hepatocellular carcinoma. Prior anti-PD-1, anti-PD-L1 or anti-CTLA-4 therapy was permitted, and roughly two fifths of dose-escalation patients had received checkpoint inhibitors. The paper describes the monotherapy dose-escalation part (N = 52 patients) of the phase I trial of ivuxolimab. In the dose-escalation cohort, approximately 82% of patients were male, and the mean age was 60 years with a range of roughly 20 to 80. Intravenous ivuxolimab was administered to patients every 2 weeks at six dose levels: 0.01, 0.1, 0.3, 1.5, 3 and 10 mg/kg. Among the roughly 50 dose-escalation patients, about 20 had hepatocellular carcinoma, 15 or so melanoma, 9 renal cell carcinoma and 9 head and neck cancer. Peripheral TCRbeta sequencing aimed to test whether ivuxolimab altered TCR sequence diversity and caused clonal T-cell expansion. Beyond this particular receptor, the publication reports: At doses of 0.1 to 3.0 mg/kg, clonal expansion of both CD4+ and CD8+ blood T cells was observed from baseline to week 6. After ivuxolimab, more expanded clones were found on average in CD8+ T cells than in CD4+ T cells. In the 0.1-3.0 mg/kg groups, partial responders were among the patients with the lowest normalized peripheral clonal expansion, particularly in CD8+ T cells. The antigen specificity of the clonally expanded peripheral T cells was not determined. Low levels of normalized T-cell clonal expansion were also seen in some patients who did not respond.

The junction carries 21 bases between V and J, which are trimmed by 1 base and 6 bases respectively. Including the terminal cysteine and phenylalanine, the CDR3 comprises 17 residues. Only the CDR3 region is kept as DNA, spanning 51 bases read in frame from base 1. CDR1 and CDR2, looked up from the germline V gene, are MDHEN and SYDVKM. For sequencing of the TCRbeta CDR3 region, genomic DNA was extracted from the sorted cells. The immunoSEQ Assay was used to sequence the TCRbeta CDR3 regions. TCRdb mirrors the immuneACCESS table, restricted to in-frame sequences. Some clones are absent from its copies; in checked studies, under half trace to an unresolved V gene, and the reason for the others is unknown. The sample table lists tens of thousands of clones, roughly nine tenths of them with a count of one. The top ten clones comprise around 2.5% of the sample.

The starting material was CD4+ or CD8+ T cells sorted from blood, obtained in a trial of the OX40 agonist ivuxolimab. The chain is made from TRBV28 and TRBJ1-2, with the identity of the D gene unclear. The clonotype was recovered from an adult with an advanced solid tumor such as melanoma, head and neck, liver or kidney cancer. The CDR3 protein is CASSLSPSGLGTHGYTF. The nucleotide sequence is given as TGTGCCAGCAGTTTATCCCCCTCAGGCCTAGGCACTCATGGCTACACCTTC.